These T cell receptor beta chains were read from a single sample in a study of blood T cell repertoires in COVID-19. Assay: immunoSEQ multiplex PCR; the TCRdb copy retains only in-frame clones and omits some. The repertoire includes some 360,000 clones, 88% of them detected once, and 1% sits in the top ten. Material: PBMCs or T cells enriched from blood (not recorded which). These receptors all stem from a woman in her twenties or thirties who had been exposed to COVID-19. CDR3s include the opening cysteine and the closing phenylalanine or tryptophan. Each record gives: J gene, V gene, CDR3 protein.

j_gene: TRBJ2-1
v_gene: TRBV6-2/TRBV6-3
CDR3aa: CASSRAGTSSVGEQFF

j_gene: TRBJ2-3
v_gene: TRBV18
CDR3aa: CASSLPSGYTDTQYF

j_gene: TRBJ2-5
v_gene: TRBV7-3
CDR3aa: CASSPAGARETQYF

j_gene: TRBJ2-4
v_gene: TRBV27
CDR3aa: CASSLHRVHIQYF

j_gene: TRBJ2-3
v_gene: TRBV6-1
CDR3aa: CASSEAALTSGSTDTQYF

j_gene: TRBJ1-1
v_gene: TRBV30
CDR3aa: CAWSGAGGNTEAFF

j_gene: TRBJ1-2
v_gene: TRBV6-6
CDR3aa: CASSRVGLQGALGYGYTF

j_gene: TRBJ2-7
v_gene: TRBV7-8
CDR3aa: CASSLEGRLAVPSYEQYF

j_gene: TRBJ2-2
v_gene: TRBV10-2
CDR3aa: CASTSGGAGTGELFF

j_gene: TRBJ1-5
v_gene: TRBV18
CDR3aa: CASSPPGGGDNQPQHF

j_gene: TRBJ1-2
v_gene: TRBV16
CDR3aa: CASSQSIGQGNYGYTF

j_gene: TRBJ1-5
v_gene: TRBV19
CDR3aa: CASSGRDRGRVYSSNQPQHF

j_gene: TRBJ1-5
v_gene: TRBV5-1
CDR3aa: CASSGGVGGSYSNQPQHF

j_gene: TRBJ2-2
v_gene: TRBV9
CDR3aa: CASSVGGLAGVAGELFF

j_gene: TRBJ1-6
v_gene: TRBV9
CDR3aa: CASSVGPGGNSPLHF

j_gene: TRBJ2-3
v_gene: TRBV30
CDR3aa: CAWSVRSGRADTQYF

j_gene: TRBJ2-5
v_gene: TRBV23-1
CDR3aa: CASSQGDRGRETQYF

j_gene: TRBJ1-1
v_gene: TRBV5-1
CDR3aa: CASSWTGRTEAFF

j_gene: TRBJ1-2
v_gene: TRBV7-9
CDR3aa: CASSTNRGRVGGYTF

j_gene: TRBJ1-4
v_gene: TRBV5-1
CDR3aa: CASSLRAGANEKLFF

j_gene: TRBJ2-3
v_gene: TRBV29-1
CDR3aa: CSALAGLLWDTQYF

j_gene: TRBJ1-1
v_gene: TRBV28
CDR3aa: CASSLRGTEAFF

j_gene: TRBJ1-3
v_gene: TRBV30
CDR3aa: CAWSVGTAGNTIYF